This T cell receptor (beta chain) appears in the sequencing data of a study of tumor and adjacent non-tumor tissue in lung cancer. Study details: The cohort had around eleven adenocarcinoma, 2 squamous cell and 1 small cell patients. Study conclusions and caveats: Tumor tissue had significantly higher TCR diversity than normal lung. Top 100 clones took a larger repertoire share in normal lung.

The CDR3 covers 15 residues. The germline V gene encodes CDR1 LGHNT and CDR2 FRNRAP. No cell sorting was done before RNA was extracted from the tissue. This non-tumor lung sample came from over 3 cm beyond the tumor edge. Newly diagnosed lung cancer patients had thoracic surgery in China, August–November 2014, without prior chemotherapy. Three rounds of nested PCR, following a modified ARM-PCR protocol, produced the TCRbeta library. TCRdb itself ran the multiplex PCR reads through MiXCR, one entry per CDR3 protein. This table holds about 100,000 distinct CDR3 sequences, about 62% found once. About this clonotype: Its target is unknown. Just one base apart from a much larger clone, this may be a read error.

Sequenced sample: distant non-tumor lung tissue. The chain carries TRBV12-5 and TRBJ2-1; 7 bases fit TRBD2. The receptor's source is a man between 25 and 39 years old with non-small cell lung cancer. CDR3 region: CASGLLGGGYSEQFF. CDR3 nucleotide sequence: TGTGCTAGTGGTTTGTTGGGGGGAGGGTACAGTGAGCAGTTCTTC.